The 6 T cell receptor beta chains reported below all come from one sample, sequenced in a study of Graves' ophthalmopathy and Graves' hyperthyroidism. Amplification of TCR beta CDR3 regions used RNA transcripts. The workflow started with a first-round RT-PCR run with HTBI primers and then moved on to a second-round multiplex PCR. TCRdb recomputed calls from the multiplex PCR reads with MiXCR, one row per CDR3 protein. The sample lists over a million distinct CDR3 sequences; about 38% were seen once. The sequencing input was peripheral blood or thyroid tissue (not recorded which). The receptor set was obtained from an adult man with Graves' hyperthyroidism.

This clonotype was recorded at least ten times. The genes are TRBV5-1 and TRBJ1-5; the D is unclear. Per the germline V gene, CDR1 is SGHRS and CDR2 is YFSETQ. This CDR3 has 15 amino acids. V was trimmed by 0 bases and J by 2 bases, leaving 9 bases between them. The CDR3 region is CASSLGVGGNQPQHF. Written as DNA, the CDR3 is TGCGCCAGCAGCTTGGGGGTGGGCGGCAATCAGCCCCAGCATTTT.

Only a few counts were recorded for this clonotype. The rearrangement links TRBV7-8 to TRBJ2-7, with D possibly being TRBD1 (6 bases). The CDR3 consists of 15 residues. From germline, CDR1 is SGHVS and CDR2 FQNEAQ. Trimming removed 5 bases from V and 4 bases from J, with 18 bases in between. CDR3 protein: CASSHALRTDYEQYF. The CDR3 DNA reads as TGTGCCAGCAGCCACGCGTTGCGGACAGATTACGAGCAGTACTTC.

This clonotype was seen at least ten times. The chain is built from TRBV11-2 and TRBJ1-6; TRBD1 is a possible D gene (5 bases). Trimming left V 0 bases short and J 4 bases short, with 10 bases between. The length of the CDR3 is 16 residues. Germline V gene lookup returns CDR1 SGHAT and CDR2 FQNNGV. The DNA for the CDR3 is TGTGCCAGCAGCTTAGATTCTTGGACATATAATTCACCCCTCCACTTT. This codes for CASSLDSWTYNSPLHF. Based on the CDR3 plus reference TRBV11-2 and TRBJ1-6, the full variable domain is EAGVAQSPRYKIIEKRQSVAFWCNPISGHATLYWYQQILGQGPKLLIQFQNNGVVDDSQLPKDRFSAERLKGVDSTLKIQPAKLEDSAVYLCASSLDSWTYNSPLHFGNGTRLTVT.

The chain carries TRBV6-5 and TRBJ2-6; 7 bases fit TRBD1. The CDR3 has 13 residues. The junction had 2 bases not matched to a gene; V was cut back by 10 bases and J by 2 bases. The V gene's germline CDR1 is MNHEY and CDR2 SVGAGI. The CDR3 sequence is CATTGAGANVLTF. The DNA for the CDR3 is TGTGCCACCACAGGGGCTGGGGCCAACGTCCTGACTTTC.

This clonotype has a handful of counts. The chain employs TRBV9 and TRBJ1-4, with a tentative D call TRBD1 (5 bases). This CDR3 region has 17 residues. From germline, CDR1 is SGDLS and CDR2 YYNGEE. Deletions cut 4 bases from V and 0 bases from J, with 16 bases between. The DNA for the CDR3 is TGTGCCAGCAGCACCACCGGGACCCCGACAACTAATGAAAAACTGTTTTTT. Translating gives CASSTTGTPTTNEKLFF.

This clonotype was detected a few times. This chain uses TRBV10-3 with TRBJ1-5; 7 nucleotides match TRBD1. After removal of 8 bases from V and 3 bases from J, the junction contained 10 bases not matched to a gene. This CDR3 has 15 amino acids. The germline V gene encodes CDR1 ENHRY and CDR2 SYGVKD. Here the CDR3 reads CAISPGTADNQPQHF. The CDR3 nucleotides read TGTGCCATCTCCCCCGGGACAGCAGACAATCAGCCCCAGCATTTT.